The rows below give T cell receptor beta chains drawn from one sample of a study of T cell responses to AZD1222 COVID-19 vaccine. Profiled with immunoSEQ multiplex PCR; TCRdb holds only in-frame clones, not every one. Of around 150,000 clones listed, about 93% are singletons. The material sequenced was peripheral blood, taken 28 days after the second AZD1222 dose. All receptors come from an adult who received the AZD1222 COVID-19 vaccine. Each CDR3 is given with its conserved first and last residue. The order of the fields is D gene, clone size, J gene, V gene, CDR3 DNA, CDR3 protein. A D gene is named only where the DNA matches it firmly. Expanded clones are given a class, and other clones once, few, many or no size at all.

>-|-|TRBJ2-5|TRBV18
TGTGCCAGCTCACCCGAGATAGGGAGAGAGACCCAGTACTTC
CASSPEIGRETQYF
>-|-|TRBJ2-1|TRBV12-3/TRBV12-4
TGTGCCAGCAGTTTAGCGCTTTGGACCGAGCAGTTCTTC
CASSLALWTEQFF
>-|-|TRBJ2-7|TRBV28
TGTGCCAGCAGGCCCGGGTCAGGATCCCCCTCCTACGAGCAGTACTTC
CASRPGSGSPSYEQYF
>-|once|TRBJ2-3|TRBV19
TGTGCCAGTAGTACAGGGGGGCATGGAGATACGCAGTATTTT
CASSTGGHGDTQYF
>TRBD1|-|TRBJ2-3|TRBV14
TGTGCCAGCAGCCAAGCTTTCTGGGACAGGGTGGAGTCCACAGATACGCAGTATTTT
CASSQAFWDRVESTDTQYF
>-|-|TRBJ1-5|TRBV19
TGTGCCAGTACAGCGGCGGGCAGCAATCAGCCCCAGCATTTT
CASTAAGSNQPQHF
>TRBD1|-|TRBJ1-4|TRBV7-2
TGTGCCAGCAGCTTAGGTGACAGGGTCGAAAAACTGTTTTTT
CASSLGDRVEKLFF
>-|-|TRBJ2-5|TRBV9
TGTGCCAGCAGCCCCTGGGGGGACCCCCGAGAGACCCAGTACTTC
CASSPWGDPRETQYF
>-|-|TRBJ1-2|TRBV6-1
TGTGCCAGCAGTGAAAGTCGCAGGGTTGATGGCTACACCTTC
CASSESRRVDGYTF
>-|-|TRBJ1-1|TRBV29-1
TGCAGCGTTGGGGCCAGACAAAACACTGAAGCTTTCTTT
CSVGARQNTEAFF
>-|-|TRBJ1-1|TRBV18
TGTGCCAGCTCACATGGAACACACGTTGAAGCTTTCTTT
CASSHGTHVEAFF
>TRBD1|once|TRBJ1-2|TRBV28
TGTGCCAGCAGTCAGGACAGGGGGAACTATGGCTACACCTTC
CASSQDRGNYGYTF
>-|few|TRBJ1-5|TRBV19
TGTGCCAGTAGTACAAACCAGGGTGCTAGCAATCAGCCCCAGCATTTT
CASSTNQGASNQPQHF
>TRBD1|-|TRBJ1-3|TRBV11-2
TGTGCCAGCAGTTCCGGGACAGGGGAAAACACCATATATTTT
CASSSGTGENTIYF
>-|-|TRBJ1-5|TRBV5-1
TGCGCCAGCAGCTTGGCTGGGGAATCATGGCAGCCCCAGCATTTT
CASSLAGESWQPQHF
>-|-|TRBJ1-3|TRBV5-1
TGCGCCAGCAGACAGGGTTCTGGGGCCTCTGGAAACACCATATATTTT
CASRQGSGASGNTIYF
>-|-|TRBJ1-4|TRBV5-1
TGCGCCAGCAGTCCGGGACGGAGTAATGAAAAACTGTTTTTT
CASSPGRSNEKLFF
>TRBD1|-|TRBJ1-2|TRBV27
TGTGCCAGCACTGGACAGGGGGCAGGTGGCTACACCTTC
CASTGQGAGGYTF
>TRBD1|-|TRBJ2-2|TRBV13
TGTGCCAGCAGCTTCGGACAGGCGAACACCGGGGAGCTGTTTTTT
CASSFGQANTGELFF
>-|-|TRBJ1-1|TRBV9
TGTGCCAGCAGCGAGACCTTCGGGGGGGGTGCTGAAGCTTTCTTT
CASSETFGGGAEAFF
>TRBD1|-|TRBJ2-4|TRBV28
TGTGCCAGCAGTGTTGGACAGGAGAACATTCAGTACTTC
CASSVGQENIQYF
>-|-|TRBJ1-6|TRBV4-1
TGCGCCAGCAGCCCTGGGGGAGTTTCACCCCTCCACTTT
CASSPGGVSPLHF
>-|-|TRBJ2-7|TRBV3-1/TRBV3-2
TGTGCCAGCAGCCAAGATGATGTGTACGAGCAGTACTTC
CASSQDDVYEQYF
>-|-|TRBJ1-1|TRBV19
TGTGCCAGTAGTAGGGGTACTAACACTGAAGCTTTCTTT
CASSRGTNTEAFF
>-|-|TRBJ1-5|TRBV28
TGTGCCAGCAGCCCCAACTCTCGCAGGGTGGGGAATCAGCCCCAGCATTTT
CASSPNSRRVGNQPQHF
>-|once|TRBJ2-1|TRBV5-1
TGCGCCAGCAGAATGTCCTACAATGAGCAGTTCTTC
CASRMSYNEQFF
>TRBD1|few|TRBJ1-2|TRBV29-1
TGCAGCGTTGTGGCAGGGGGCAATTTCGGCTACACCTTC
CSVVAGGNFGYTF
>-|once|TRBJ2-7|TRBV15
TGTGCCACCAGCAGGTCAAACAGGGGGGGGTCCTACGAGCAGTACTTC
CATSRSNRGGSYEQYF
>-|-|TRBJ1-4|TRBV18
TGTGCCAGCTCAGCTCGGAAAAAACTGTTTTTT
CASSARKKLFF
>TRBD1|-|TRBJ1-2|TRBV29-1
TGCAGCTGTTGGGCAGGGGGCTATGGCTACACCTTC
CSCWAGGYGYTF
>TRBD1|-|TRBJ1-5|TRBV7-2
TGTGCCAGCAGCTTAAGGCAGGGGGGTCAGCCCCAGCATTTT
CASSLRQGGQPQHF
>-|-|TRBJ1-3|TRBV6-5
TGTGCCAGCAGTTACTCGGGGGACCTCGGAAACACCATATATTTT
CASSYSGDLGNTIYF
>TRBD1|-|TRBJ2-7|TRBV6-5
TGTGCAAGCAGGTTGACAGGGAGCTACGAGCAGTACTTC
CASRLTGSYEQYF
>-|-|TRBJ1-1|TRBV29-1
TGCAGCGTTGTTACCAATCAGATGAACACTGAAGCTTTCTTT
CSVVTNQMNTEAFF
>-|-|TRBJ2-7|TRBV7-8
TGTGCCAGCAGCGTGGAGCTTTACCACGAGCAGTACTTC
CASSVELYHEQYF
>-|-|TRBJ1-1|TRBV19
TGTGCCAGTAGTCCAGAGATTTACAGTGGGGACACTGAAGCTTTCTTT
CASSPEIYSGDTEAFF
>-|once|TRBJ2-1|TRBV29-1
TGCAGCGTTGAAGGGACAGTAAATTACAATGAGCAGTTCTTC
CSVEGTVNYNEQFF
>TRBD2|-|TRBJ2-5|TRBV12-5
TGTGCTAGTGGGCGGGGGACTGGCGAGACCCAGTACTTC
CASGRGTGETQYF
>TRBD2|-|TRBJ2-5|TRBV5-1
TGCGCCAGCAGCCCCTCACTAGCGGGAAATCAAGAGACCCAGTACTTC
CASSPSLAGNQETQYF
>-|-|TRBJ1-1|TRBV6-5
TGTGCCAGCACCGCACCGGGACTTGGGGCTTTCTTT
CASTAPGLGAFF
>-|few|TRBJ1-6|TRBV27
TGTGCCAGCACCCTAGACAGGAGGAATTCACCCCTCCACTTT
CASTLDRRNSPLHF
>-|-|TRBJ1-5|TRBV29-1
TGCAGCGTTGTCGTCCAGCACAATCAGCCCCAGCATTTT
CSVVVQHNQPQHF
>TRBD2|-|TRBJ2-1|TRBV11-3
TGTGCCAGTCGCCTCGGCAGCGGGGGGGGCAACAATGAGCAGTTCTTC
CASRLGSGGGNNEQFF
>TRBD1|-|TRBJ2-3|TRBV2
TGTGCCAGCAGGGCGACAGGGGCCATGCAGTATTTT
CASRATGAMQYF
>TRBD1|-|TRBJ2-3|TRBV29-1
TGCAGCGTTGTGGGACAGGGAACAGATACGCAGTATTTT
CSVVGQGTDTQYF
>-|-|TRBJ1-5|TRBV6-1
TGTGCCAGCAGTGAGTGGGGGAATCAGCCCCAGCATTTT
CASSEWGNQPQHF
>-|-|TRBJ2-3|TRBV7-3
TGTGCCAGCAGCCATGGGGTAGCAGATACGCAGTATTTT
CASSHGVADTQYF
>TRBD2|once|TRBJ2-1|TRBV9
TGTGCCAGCAGCGCCCCTAGCGGGGGGGCGAGTGAGCAGTTCTTC
CASSAPSGGASEQFF
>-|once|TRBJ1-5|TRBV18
TGTGCCAGCCCGACCACCGTGGGTGGCCTTAGCAATCAGCCCCAGCATTTT
CASPTTVGGLSNQPQHF
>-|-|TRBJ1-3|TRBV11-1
TGTGCCAGCAGCCCAGGGGACACGAGCTCTGGAAACACCATATATTTT
CASSPGDTSSGNTIYF
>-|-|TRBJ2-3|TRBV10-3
TGTGCCATCGGGGCCGAAAGCACAGATACGCAGTATTTT
CAIGAESTDTQYF
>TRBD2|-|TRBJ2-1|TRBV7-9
TGTGCCAGCAGCCTTATCGGACTAGCGGGGGGGCCACAGTTCTTC
CASSLIGLAGGPQFF
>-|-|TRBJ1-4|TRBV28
TGTGCCAGCAGTAAGACAGTAACTAATGAAAAACTGTTTTTT
CASSKTVTNEKLFF